There are a few counts of the clone carrying this T cell receptor beta chain. Its antigen remains unidentified. The assay was immunoSEQ multiplex PCR, and TCRdb's table has in-frame clones only and misses some. The sample has about 180,000 clones; over 80% are singletons. This entry belongs to a study of T cell responses to AZD1222 COVID-19 vaccine. General study results and limits: The donor group comprised mostly white British people and more females; the analysis possibly underestimated clonal diversity. Repertoires were obtained solely post-peak T cell response. Spike was spanned by vaccine-associated CD4 TCRs, which were dominant at 160-218 and 743-854. As reported, nearly half of all spike-specific TCRs target variant regions that are unmutated.

The sequence derives from an adult who received the MenACWY meningococcal vaccine as a control. Specimen: peripheral blood, collected 28 days after the second dose of the MenACWY control vaccine.

The CDR3 bases are TGCGCCAGCATTTATACAGATACGCAGTATTTT. This gives the protein CASIYTDTQYF. The V and J genes are TRBV10-2 and TRBJ2-3, with D unclear. The CDR3 loop spans 11 amino acids. Germline V CDR1 and CDR2: WSHSY, SAAADI. The ends were cut back, 7 bases at V and 3 bases at J, with 5 bases in the middle.